One and the same sample provided the 17 T cell receptor beta chains below, sequenced in a study of cytomegalovirus exposure and HLA in healthy donors. With 60 Vbeta and 13 Jbeta primers, the PCR was carried out. Libraries were prepared by immunoSEQ multiplex PCR; TCRdb keeps only in-frame clonotypes and omits some of them. The sample has around 140,000 clones; 74% are singletons. The sequenced material came from PBMCs. Receptors were obtained from a male donor in good health and CMV-seronegative.

V and J are TRBV5-1 and TRBJ1-1; TRBD1 might be the D (5 bases). The CDR3 loop spans 15 amino acids. Germline-derived CDR1 and CDR2 are SGHRS and YFSETQ. The V gene lost 0 bases and the J gene lost 5 bases, with 14 bases spanning the gap. DNA for the CDR3: TGCGCCAGCAGCTTGGAAGGGGCCCCTGGGACTGAAGCTTTCTTT. Translation gives CASSLEGAPGTEAFF.

This chain uses TRBV28 with TRBJ1-2, with D unclear. Trimming took off 7 bases at V and 8 bases at J, with 14 bases between the two ends. The CDR3 consists of 12 residues. CDR1 is MDHEN and CDR2 is SYDVKM in the germline V gene. In nucleotides, the CDR3 is TGTGCCAGCAACCTCTTCGGGGTGGGCTACACCTTC. Protein product: CASNLFGVGYTF.

The chain couples TRBV7-9 to TRBJ1-1; 11 bases match TRBD1. Germline V gene lookup returns CDR1 SEHNR and CDR2 FQNEAQ (reference sequence). There are 15 residues in the CDR3. V shed 4 bases and J 8 bases; nucleotides not matched to a gene: 9. CDR3 protein: CASSSGQGATVEAFF. The CDR3 DNA reads as TGTGCCAGCAGCTCAGGACAGGGGGCTACGGTAGAAGCTTTCTTT.

The rearrangement links TRBV7-3 to TRBJ2-2; TRBD1 agrees at 7 bases. Germline loops: CDR1 SGHTA, CDR2 FQGTGA. The V and J ends lost 6 bases and 6 bases, in that order; junction bases with no gene match: 10. The CDR3 is 15 residues long. Here the CDR3 reads CASRSRQGVPGELFF. In nucleotides, the CDR3 is TGTGCCAGCAGGTCGCGGCAGGGGGTACCCGGGGAGCTGTTTTTT. Looking up the rest from reference TRBV7-3 and TRBJ2-2 gives the full variable domain: GAGVSQTPSNKVTEKGKYVELRCDPISGHTALYWYRQSLGQGPEFLIYFQGTGAADDSGLPNDRFFAVRPEGSVSTLKIQRTERGDSAVYLCASRSRQGVPGELFFGEGSRLTVL.

The genes are TRBV5-1 and TRBJ2-7, with D possibly matching TRBD2 (6 bases). The germline gives CDR1 SGHRS, CDR2 YFSETQ. The CDR3 is made up of 13 amino acids. V lost 4 bases, J lost 2 bases, and 10 bases lay in between. The CDR3 protein is CASSPGTAYEQYF. The CDR3 coding sequence is TGCGCCAGCAGCCCCGGGACTGCCTACGAGCAGTACTTC.

The rearrangement uses TRBV7-2 and TRBJ2-7, with D possibly matching TRBD1 (5 bases). The CDR3 length is 18 residues. Trimming took 0 bases from V and 0 from J, leaving 18 bases between them. Germline assignment: CDR1 SGHTA and CDR2 FQGNSA. The CDR3: CASSLALGQPLTSYEQYF. In nucleotides, the CDR3 is TGTGCCAGCAGCTTAGCATTGGGGCAGCCACTTACCTCCTACGAGCAGTACTTC.

The rearrangement uses TRBV28 and TRBJ2-3, with 8 bases lining up with TRBD2. With 9 bases clipped from V and 2 bases from J, the junction kept 7 bases outside the gene matches. The CDR3 has 14 residues. CDR1 is MDHEN and CDR2 is SYDVKM in the germline V gene. CDR3: CASGTSPHTDTQYF. CDR3 nucleotides: TGTGCCAGTGGGACTAGTCCCCACACAGATACGCAGTATTTT.

J is TRBJ2-7 and V is TRBV19; a possible D gene is TRBD1 (6 bases). Germline values: CDR1 LNHDA, CDR2 SQIVND (reference sequence). The V end was cut by 2 bases, the J end by 5 bases, with 22 bases between. This CDR3 has 17 amino acids. This chain's CDR3 is CASSITGLTGLIHEQYF. The CDR3 bases are TGTGCCAGTAGTATAACAGGCTTAACAGGGTTAATTCACGAGCAGTACTTC.

This chain uses TRBV9 with TRBJ2-5, with 10 bases identical to TRBD1. Losses at the gene ends were 0 bases for V and 5 bases for J; bases not matched to a gene: 10. This CDR3 has 17 amino acids. Germline loops: CDR1 SGDLS, CDR2 YYNGEE. The CDR3 DNA reads TGTGCCAGCAGCGTAGGGACAGGGGGACCCCAACGGGAGACCCAGTACTTC. It codes for CASSVGTGGPQRETQYF.

This chain joins TRBV5-4 and TRBJ2-7; 7 nucleotides line up with TRBD2. V trimming: 1 base; J trimming: 2 bases; junction bases outside the gene matches: 3. The CDR3 is made up of 14 amino acids. The germline V gene encodes CDR1 SGHNT and CDR2 YYREEE (reference sequence). This chain's CDR3 is CASSLPGRTYEQYF. Here the CDR3 DNA reads TGTGCCAGCAGCTTGCCCGGGAGGACCTACGAGCAGTACTTC.

The rearrangement links TRBV11-1 to TRBJ2-1, with 7 bases fitting TRBD1. This CDR3 is built from 17 residues. With 7 bases clipped from V and 1 base from J, the junction kept 13 bases outside the gene matches. The germline gives CDR1 SGHAT, CDR2 FQDESV (reference sequence). For the CDR3, the DNA is TGTGCCAGCACCCCGAAAAGGGGGCTTAGTTCCTACAATGAGCAGTTCTTC. Its translation is CASTPKRGLSSYNEQFF.

The chain joins TRBV9 to TRBJ2-5; D unclear. The CDR3 sequence is 14 residues long. Trimming cost V 1 base and J 5 bases, with 12 bases left between them. Germline CDR1 is SGDLS and CDR2 is YYNGEE. CDR3 sequence: CASSVSPDWETQYF. The CDR3 DNA sequence: TGTGCCAGCAGCGTATCTCCCGACTGGGAGACCCAGTACTTC.

This clone has more than one count but fewer than ten. This chain connects TRBV27 to TRBJ2-2, with a weak D call TRBD2 (6 bases). The germline gives CDR1 MNHEY, CDR2 SMNVEV (reference sequence). Trimming took 1 base from V and 1 from J, leaving 10 bases between them. CDR3 length: 16 residues. The CDR3 DNA sequence: TGTGCCAGCAGTTTATGGCGGGGCGTGAACACCGGGGAGCTGTTTTTT. Translating it yields CASSLWRGVNTGELFF.

This chain uses TRBV6-6 with TRBJ1-1; tentative D call: TRBD1 (6 bases). With 6 bases removed from V and 3 bases from J, the gap between germline ends came to 17 bases. Germline values: CDR1 MNHNY, CDR2 SVGAGI (reference sequence). The CDR3 covers 15 residues. For the CDR3, the DNA is TGTGCCAGCAGCCTTGCAGGGGAGGGTTACACTGAAGCTTTCTTT. Its protein product is CASSLAGEGYTEAFF.

This clone occurred a few times. This sequence joins TRBV2 and TRBJ2-5; TRBD1 matches 9 bases. Germline CDR1 and CDR2: SNHLY and FYNNEI. Trimming removed 6 bases from V and 4 bases from J; junction bases left unmatched: 9. The CDR3 is 15 residues long. The CDR3 DNA is TGTGCCAGCAGCCACGACAGGGGGGGAGGAGAGACCCAGTACTTC. Its protein product is CASSHDRGGGETQYF.

The CDR3, as DNA: TGCGCCAGCAGCCTCCTCGACAGGGGCCCTAGCGGGAGCTACGAGCAGTACTTC. Amino acids: CASSLLDRGPSGSYEQYF. The J gene is TRBJ2-7, the V gene TRBV4-1; 10 bases line up with TRBD2. The V segment lost 4 bases and the J segment 3 bases; nucleotides outside the gene matches: 15. This CDR3 has 18 amino acids. The germline V gene encodes CDR1 MGHRA and CDR2 YSYEKL.

The chain combines TRBV28 with TRBJ1-1; the D gene is possibly TRBD1 (6 bases). Trimming took 7 bases from V and 2 from J, leaving 11 bases between them. The germline V gene encodes CDR1 MDHEN and CDR2 SYDVKM. This CDR3 spans 13 amino acids. The chain's CDR3 is CASKGDINTEAFF. CDR3 bases: TGTGCCAGCAAGGGGGACATAAACACTGAAGCTTTCTTT.